This T cell receptor (beta chain) was sequenced during a study of post-analysis software for immune sequencing data. Study findings and constraints: There were five TRBV segments more frequent in patients than controls, and TRBV5-6, TRBV5-1 and TRBV20-1 were among them.

Incorporated into the TCR beta cDNA libraries were unique molecular identifiers, which served to reduce PCR and sequencing biases. TCRdb ran MiXCR on the PCR reads and lists one entry per CDR3 protein. This sample yields fewer than 700,000 distinct CDR3 sequences, of which 44% are seen a single time; over 1.5% belongs to the top ten. A note on this clonotype: Its antigen is still unknown.

Germline loops: CDR1 MNHNS, CDR2 SASEGT. The CDR3 is 12 residues long. The V gene lost 7 bases and the J gene lost 8 bases, with 14 bases spanning the gap. Sample: blood. The J gene is TRBJ1-2, the V gene TRBV6-1, with a weak D call TRBD1 (5 bases). The TCR sequence derives from a girl aged 5-17 years with multiple sclerosis. The CDR3 coding sequence is TGTGCCAGCACTATCACAGGACTCGGCTACACCTTC. Translation gives CASTITGLGYTF.